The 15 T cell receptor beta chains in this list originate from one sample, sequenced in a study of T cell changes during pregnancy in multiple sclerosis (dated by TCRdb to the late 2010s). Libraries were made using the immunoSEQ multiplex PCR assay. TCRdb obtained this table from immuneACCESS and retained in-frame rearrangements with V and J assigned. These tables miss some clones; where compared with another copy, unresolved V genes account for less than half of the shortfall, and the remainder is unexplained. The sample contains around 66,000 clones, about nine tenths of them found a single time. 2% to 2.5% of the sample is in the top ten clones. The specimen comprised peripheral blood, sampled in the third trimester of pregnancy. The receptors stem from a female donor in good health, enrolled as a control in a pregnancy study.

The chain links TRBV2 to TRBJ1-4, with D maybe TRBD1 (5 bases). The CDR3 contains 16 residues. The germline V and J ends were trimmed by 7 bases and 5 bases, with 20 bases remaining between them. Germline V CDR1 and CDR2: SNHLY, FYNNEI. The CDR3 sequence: CASIRRWPGPNEKLFF. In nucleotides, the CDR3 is TGTGCCAGCATCCGTCGGTGGCCAGGGCCAAATGAAAAACTGTTTTTT.

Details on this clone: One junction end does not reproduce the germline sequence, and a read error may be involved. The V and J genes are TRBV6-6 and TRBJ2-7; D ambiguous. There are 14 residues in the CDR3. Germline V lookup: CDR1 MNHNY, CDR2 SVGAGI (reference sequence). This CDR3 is CASSYGLISYGQYF. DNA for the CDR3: TGTGCCAGCAGTTACGGGCTGATCTCCTACGGGCAGTACTTC.

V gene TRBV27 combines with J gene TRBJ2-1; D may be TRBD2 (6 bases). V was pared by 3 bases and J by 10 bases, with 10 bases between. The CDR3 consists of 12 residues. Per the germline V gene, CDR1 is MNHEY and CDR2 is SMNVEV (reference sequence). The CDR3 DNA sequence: TGTGCCAGCAGTTTCGGGAGCCGGGAGCAGTTCTTC. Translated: CASSFGSREQFF.

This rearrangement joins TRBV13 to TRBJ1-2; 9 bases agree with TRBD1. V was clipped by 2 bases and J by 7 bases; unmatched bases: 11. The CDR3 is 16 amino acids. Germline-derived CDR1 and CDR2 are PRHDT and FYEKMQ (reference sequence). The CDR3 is CASSLWGGQGGFGYTF. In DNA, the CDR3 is TGTGCCAGCAGCTTATGGGGGGGACAGGGCGGGTTTGGCTACACCTTC.

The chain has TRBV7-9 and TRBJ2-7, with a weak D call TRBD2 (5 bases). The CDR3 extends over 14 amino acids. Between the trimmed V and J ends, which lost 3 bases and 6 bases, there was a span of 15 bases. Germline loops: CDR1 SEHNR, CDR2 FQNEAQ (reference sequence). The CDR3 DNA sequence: TGTGCCAGCAGCTTTCCCCCGGGAAAATCCGAGCAGTACTTC. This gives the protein CASSFPPGKSEQYF. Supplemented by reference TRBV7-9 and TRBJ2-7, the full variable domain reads DTGVSQNPRHKITKRGQNVTFRCDPISEHNRLYWYRQTLGQGPEFLTYFQNEAQLEKSRLLSDRFSAERPKGSFSTLEIQRTEQGDSAMYLCASSFPPGKSEQYFGPGTRLTVT.

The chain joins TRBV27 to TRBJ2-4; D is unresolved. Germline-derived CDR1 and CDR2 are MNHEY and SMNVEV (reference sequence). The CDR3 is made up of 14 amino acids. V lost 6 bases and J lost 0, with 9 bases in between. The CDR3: CASRALLAKNIQYF. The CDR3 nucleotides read TGTGCCAGCAGGGCCTTGCTAGCCAAAAACATTCAGTACTTC.

CDR3 amino acids: CASSRGGEETQYF. The CDR3 DNA reads as TGTGCCAGCTCAAGGGGGGGAGAAGAGACCCAGTACTTC. The chain uses TRBV18 and TRBJ2-5; D is perhaps TRBD2 (7 bases). From germline, CDR1 is KGHSH and CDR2 LQKENI. CDR3 size: 13 residues. The germline V and J ends were trimmed by 5 bases and 3 bases, with 10 bases remaining between them.

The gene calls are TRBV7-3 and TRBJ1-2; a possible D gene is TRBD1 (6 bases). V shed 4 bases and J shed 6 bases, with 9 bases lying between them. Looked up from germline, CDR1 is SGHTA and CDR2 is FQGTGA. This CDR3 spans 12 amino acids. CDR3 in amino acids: CASSSQGNGYTF. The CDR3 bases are TGTGCCAGCAGCTCACAGGGAAATGGCTACACCTTC.

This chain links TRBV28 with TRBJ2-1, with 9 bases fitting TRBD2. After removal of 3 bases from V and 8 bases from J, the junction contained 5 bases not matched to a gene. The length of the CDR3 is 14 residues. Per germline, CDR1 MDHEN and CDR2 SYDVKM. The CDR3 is CASSLGLAGHEQFF. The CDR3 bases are TGTGCCAGCAGTTTGGGTCTAGCGGGACATGAGCAGTTCTTC.

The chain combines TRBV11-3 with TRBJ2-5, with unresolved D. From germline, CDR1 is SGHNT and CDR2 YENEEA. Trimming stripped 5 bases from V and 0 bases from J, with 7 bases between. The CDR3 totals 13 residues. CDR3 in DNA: TGTGCCAGCAGCCCATTTTACCAAGAGACCCAGTACTTC. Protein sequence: CASSPFYQETQYF. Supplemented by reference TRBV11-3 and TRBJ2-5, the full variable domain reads EAGVVQSPRYKIIEKKQPVAFWCNPISGHNTLYWYLQNLGQGPELLIRYENEEAVDDSQLPKDRFSAERLKGVDSTLKIQPAELGDSAVYLCASSPFYQETQYFGPGTRLLVL.

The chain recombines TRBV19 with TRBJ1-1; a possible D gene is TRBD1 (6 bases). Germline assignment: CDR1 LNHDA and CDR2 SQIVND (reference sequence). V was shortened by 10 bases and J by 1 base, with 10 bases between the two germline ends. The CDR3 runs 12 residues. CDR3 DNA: TGTGCCATTAAACAGGGGAACACTGAAGCTTTCTTT. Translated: CAIKQGNTEAFF.

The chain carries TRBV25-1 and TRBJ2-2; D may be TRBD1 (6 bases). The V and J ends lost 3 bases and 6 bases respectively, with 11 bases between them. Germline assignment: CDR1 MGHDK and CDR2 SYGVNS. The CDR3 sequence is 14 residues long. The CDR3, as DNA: TGTGCCAGCAGTGATCACAGGGTGTCCGGGGAGCTGTTTTTT. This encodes CASSDHRVSGELFF.

The CDR3 sequence is CASSPVSPSTDTQYF. The CDR3 DNA reads as TGTGCCAGCAGCCCAGTGTCCCCTAGCACAGATACGCAGTATTTT. J is TRBJ2-3 and V is TRBV11-3; D not certain. V lost 5 bases, J lost 0 bases, and 12 bases lay in between. The germline V gene has CDR1 SGHNT and CDR2 YENEEA. This CDR3 is built from 15 residues.

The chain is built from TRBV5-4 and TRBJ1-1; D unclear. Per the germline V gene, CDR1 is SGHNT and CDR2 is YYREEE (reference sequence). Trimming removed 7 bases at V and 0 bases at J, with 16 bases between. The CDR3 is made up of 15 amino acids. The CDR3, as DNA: TGTGCCAGCGGACTCCTACACCTCATGAACACTGAAGCTTTCTTT. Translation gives CASGLLHLMNTEAFF.

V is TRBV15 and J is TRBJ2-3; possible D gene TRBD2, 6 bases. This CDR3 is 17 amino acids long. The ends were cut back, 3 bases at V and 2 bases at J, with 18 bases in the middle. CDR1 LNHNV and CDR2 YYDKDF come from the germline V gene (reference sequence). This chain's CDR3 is CATSRGPPSASTDTQYF. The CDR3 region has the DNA TGTGCCACCAGCAGGGGCCCTCCTAGCGCTTCCACAGATACGCAGTATTTT.